The clone carrying this TCR beta chain was detected once. The antigen is undetermined. The sample originates from a study of CD8 T cell repertoires and HIV-1 epitope variants. The overall study: Enriched T cells were co-cultured with equal numbers of autologous T cell-negative antigen-presenting cells.

CDR3 length equals 15 residues. With V trimmed by 1 base and J by 3 bases, 5 bases remained unmatched. Per germline, CDR1 SGHNT and CDR2 YYREEE (reference sequence). The table came from immunoSEQ multiplex PCR; TCRdb's copy has only in-frame clones and leaves some out. Of about 3,200 clones listed, about three fifths are singletons. The sequencing input was cultured CD8+ T cells derived from PBMCs. This TCR derives from a male donor with HIV. The chain employs TRBV5-4 and TRBJ2-3; 7 nucleotides match TRBD2. The CDR3 loop reads CASSLLGGGTDTQYF. CDR3 bases: TGTGCCAGCAGCTTGCTGGGCGGGGGAACAGATACGCAGTATTTT.